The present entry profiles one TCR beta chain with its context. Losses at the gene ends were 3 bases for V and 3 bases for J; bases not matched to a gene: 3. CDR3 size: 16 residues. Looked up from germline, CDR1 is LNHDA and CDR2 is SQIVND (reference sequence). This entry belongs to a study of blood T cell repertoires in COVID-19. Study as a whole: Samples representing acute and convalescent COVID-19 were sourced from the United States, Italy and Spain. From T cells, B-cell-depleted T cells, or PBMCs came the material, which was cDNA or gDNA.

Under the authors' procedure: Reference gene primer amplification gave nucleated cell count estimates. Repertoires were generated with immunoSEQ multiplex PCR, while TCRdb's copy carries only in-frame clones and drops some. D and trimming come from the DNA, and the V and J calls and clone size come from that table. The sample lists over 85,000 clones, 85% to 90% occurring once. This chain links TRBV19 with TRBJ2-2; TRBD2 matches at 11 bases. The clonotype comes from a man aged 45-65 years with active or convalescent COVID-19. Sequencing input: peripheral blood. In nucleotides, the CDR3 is TGTGCCAGTAGTATCGATAGCGGGGGGGACACCGGGGAGCTGTTTTTT. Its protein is CASSIDSGGDTGELFF.